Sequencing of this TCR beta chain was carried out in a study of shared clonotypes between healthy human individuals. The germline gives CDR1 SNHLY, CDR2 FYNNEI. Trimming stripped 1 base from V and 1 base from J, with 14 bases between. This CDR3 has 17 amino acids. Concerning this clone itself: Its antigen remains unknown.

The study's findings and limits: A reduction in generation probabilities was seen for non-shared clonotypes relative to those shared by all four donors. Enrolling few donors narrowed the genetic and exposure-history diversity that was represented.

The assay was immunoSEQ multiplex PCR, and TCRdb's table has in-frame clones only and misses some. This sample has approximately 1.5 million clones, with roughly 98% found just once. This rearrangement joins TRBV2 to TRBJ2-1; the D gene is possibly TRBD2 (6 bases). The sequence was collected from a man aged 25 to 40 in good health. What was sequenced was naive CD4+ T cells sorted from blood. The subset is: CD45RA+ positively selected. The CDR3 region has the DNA TGTGCCAGCAGTGAAGACCTTAGCGGATTTTCCTACAATGAGCAGTTCTTC. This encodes CASSEDLSGFSYNEQFF.